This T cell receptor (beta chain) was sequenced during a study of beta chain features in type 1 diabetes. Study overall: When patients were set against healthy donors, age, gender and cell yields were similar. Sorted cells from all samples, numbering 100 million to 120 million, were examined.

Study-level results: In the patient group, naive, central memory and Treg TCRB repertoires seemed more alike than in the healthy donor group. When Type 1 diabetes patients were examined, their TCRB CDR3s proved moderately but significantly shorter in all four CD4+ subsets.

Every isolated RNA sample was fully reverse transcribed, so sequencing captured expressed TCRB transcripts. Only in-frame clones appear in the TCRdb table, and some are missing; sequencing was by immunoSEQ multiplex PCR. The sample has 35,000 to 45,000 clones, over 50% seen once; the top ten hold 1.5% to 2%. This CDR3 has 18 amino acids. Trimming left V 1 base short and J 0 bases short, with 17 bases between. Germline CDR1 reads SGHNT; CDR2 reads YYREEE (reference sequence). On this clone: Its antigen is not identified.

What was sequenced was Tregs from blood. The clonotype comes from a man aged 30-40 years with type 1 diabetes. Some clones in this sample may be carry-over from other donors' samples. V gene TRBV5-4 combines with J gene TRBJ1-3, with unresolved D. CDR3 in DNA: TGTGCCAGCAGCTTGCGTGGACCTCCAGCGGTCTCTGGAAACACCATATATTTT. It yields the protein CASSLRGPPAVSGNTIYF. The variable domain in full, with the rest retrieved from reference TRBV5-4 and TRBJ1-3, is ETGVTQSPTHLIKTRGQQVTLRCSSQSGHNTVSWYQQALGQGPQFIFQYYREEENGRGNFPPRFSGLQFPNYSSELNVNALELDDSALYLCASSLRGPPAVSGNTIYFGEGSWLTVV.